This paragraph covers one T cell receptor beta chain sequence. What it binds is unknown. Processed graft tissue released its intraepithelial and lamina propria lymphocytes. The CDR3 runs to 16 residues. Germline V gene lookup returns CDR1 MGHRA and CDR2 YSYEKL. Trimming removed 1 base from V and 0 bases from J, with 10 bases in between. The table came from immunoSEQ multiplex PCR; TCRdb's copy has only in-frame clones and leaves some out. The sample lists tens of thousands of clones, roughly four fifths occurring once. This record belongs to a study of graft-versus-host responses after intestinal transplantation. Study context: Transplant types were multivisceral, liver-intestinal, or isolated intestinal. The whole recipient group had anti-thymocyte globulin induction followed by tacrolimus and steroids for roughly three years. Study-wide results and caveats: Some patients had graft-donor T cell macrochimerism. In their allografts, the ratios of graft-versus-host to host-versus-graft T cell clones were high. An association linked early post-transplant HvG declines with peak circulating GvH clone levels.

Sample: ileum tissue, taken 12 days after intestinal transplant. This clonotype was obtained from a human patient who received an intestinal transplant, so some T cells may come from the graft donor. V is TRBV4-1 and J is TRBJ1-3, with D maybe TRBD1 (5 bases). Here the CDR3 reads CASSQVRDFSGNTIYF. The CDR3 DNA reads TGCGCCAGCAGCCAAGTTAGGGACTTCTCTGGAAACACCATATATTTT.